This TCR beta chain was sequenced in a study of spatial heterogeneity in lung cancer (dated 2019 in TCRdb). About the investigation overall: Beta-chain transcripts were consistently detected in greater numbers than alpha-chain transcripts, which likely reflected higher beta-chain transcript abundance. At surgery, hundreds of tumor regions, 64 matched nontumor lung samples and more than 50 PBMC samples were TCR-sequenced for both alpha and beta chains. In the raw uncorrected reads, each unique combination of TCR and UMI appeared more than ten times on average. In non-small cell lung cancer, the study quantitatively compared TCR alpha and beta repertoires across several tumor regions, matched nontumor lung, and blood. Nonsynonymous mutation counts, determined by whole-exome sequencing of tumor tissue, were related to features of the TCR repertoire.

In regard to this clonotype: The antigen it binds to is not known. Base qualities are missing; no much larger clone stands one base away.

Sample time point, as interpreted from the label and publication: sample taken at primary tumor resection. For TCR sequencing, whole RNA was extracted from tumor and nontumor lung tissue, or from cryopreserved PBMC samples, and no cell sorting was done. Donors were over 60 patients with early-stage, untreated non-small cell lung cancer from the lung TRACERx cohort. Patients were selected for TCR sequencing only if sufficient RNA was available from at least two tumor regions. Here is what the overall study found, with its caveats: Confirming at a functional level the hypothesis that regional TCRs recognize regional mutations was considered to require additional single-cell paired TCR alpha and beta sequencing. Ubiquitous expanded tumor TCRs were found in blood more often at tumor resection than at routine follow-up.

Libraries were prepared through 5' RACE. The sample was run on a NextSeq 500. The TCR library protocol attached a unique molecular identifier to each TCR cDNA molecule to allow correction of PCR and sequencing errors. The original pipeline was this. Decombinator tools were used for TCR identification, UMI-based error correction and CDR3 extraction. TCRs above a frequency of 2 per 1,000, corresponding to the top 1% of the tumor frequency distribution, were defined as expanded. Renyi diversity was computed with the R vegan package after each repertoire had been subsampled 100 times to 5,000 TCRs. CDR3 similarity networks were constructed using string-kernel similarity of amino acid triplets, with links drawn between CDR3s whose pairwise similarity was above 0.82. TCRdb cleaned the public reads at Q25 with fastp, built clones with MiXCR and kept in-frame beta chains. Rows are combined by CDR3 protein, so each entry shows the most common genes and DNA. The V and J calls were not made by the authors but by TCRdb's processing. The sample contains 80,000 to 95,000 distinct CDR3 sequences, about 9.4% of them found a single time. Less than 9% of the sample is taken by the ten largest.

A distance of 8 bases separates the germline ends of V and J, which lose 1 base and 0 bases respectively. The CDR3 sequence holds 15 residues, the cysteine and phenylalanine included. The only DNA kept is the CDR3, 45 bases in frame from the first base. The clonotype originates from a male donor with early-stage non-small cell lung cancer. This receptor chain uses TRBV12-3 or TRBV12-4 and TRBJ2-3; D gene: possibly TRBD1, on 6 matching bases. Specimen: PBMCs, collected at surgery. The DNA sequence is given as TGTGCCAGCAGTTTAGGACAGGCCAGCACAGATACGCAGTATTTT. Its amino acids are CASSLGQASTDTQYF.